Sequencing of this T cell receptor (beta chain) was carried out in a study of T cell responses to AZD1222 COVID-19 vaccine. The study's findings and limits: Only a handful of people who got AZD1222 tested seropositive at baseline. Only after the peak T cell response were repertoires sampled. Clonal diversity was possibly underestimated; the donors were predominantly white British and more often female.

Profiled with immunoSEQ multiplex PCR; TCRdb holds only in-frame clones, not every one. Of 65,000 to 95,000 clones listed, about 88% were seen once; the top ten hold less than 15%. A remark on this clone: Its antigen is still unknown.

The germline V and J ends were trimmed by 4 bases and 4 bases, with 12 bases remaining between them. The CDR3 consists of 14 residues. Germline assignment: CDR1 KGHDR and CDR2 SFDVKD. The V and J genes are TRBV24-1 and TRBJ1-2, with D unresolved. The sequences come from peripheral blood, collected on day 0 of AZD1222 vaccination. This sequence was found in an adult in good health. CDR3 loop: CATSDGGRSYGYTF. In DNA, the CDR3 is TGTGCCACCAGTGACGGCGGGCGCTCCTATGGCTACACCTTC.